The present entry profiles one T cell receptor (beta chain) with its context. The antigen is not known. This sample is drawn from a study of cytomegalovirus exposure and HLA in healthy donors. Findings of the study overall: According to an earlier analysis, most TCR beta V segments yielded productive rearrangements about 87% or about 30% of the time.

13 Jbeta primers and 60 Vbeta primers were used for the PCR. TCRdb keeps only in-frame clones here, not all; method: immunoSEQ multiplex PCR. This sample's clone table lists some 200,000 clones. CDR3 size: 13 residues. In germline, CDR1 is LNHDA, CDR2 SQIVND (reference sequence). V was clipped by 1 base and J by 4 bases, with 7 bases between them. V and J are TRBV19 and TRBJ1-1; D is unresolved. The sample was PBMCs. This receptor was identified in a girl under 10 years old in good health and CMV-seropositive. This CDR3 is CASSIVSGTEAFF. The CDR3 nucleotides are TGTGCCAGTAGTATAGTGAGCGGCACTGAAGCTTTCTTT.